This T cell receptor (beta chain) was recorded in a study of blood T cell repertoires in COVID-19. Study-level background: Donors in the United States, Italy and Spain gave samples during acute or convalescent COVID-19.

There are 22 residues in the CDR3. Germline V CDR1 and CDR2: MDHEN, SYDVKM. Unmatched junction bases numbered 18, after V lost 3 bases and J lost 0 bases. The repertoire was sequenced with immunoSEQ multiplex PCR; TCRdb's copy has only in-frame clones and lacks some. This sample has hundreds of thousands of clones, with more than 70% found just once. The specimen sequenced was peripheral blood. The chain couples TRBV28 to TRBJ2-6, with TRBD1 matching 9 bases. The sequence was obtained from a woman aged 35 to 49 who had recovered from COVID-19. The CDR3 loop reads CASSFSGTGTSAGISGANVLTF. CDR3 DNA sequence: TGTGCCAGCAGTTTCTCCGGGACAGGGACATCGGCGGGGATCTCTGGGGCCAACGTCCTGACTTTC. Looking up the rest from reference TRBV28 and TRBJ2-6 gives the full variable domain: DVKVTQSSRYLVKRTGEKVFLECVQDMDHENMFWYRQDPGLGLRLIYFSYDVKMKEKGDIPEGYSVSREKKERFSLILESASTNQTSMYLCASSFSGTGTSAGISGANVLTFGAGSRLTVL.